The rows below give T cell receptor beta chains drawn from one sample of a study of shared clonotypes between healthy human individuals. Profiling relied on immunoSEQ multiplex PCR, and the TCRdb table lists in-frame clones only, not all of them. The table records approximately 400,000 clones, just over 95% of them present only once. The specimen was memory CD8+ T cells sorted from blood. The receptor source for this set is a man aged 25-45 years in good health. The CDR3 runs from the conserved cysteine through the conserved F or W. The D gene is left open where the match is weak. Rows may omit the clone size; those that give it use once, few, many or a size class.

V gene	clone size	D gene	J gene	CDR3 protein	CDR3 DNA
TRBV2	NA	NA	TRBJ1-2	CASRTGTSIYGYTF	TGTGCCAGCAGAACCGGGACAAGCATCTATGGCTACACCTTC
TRBV23-1	NA	NA	TRBJ1-1	CASRSKDMWGFEAFF	TGCGCCAGCAGGAGTAAAGACATGTGGGGGTTTGAAGCTTTCTTT
TRBV7-3	NA	TRBD2	TRBJ2-3	CASSLTFSGRPTDTQYF	TGTGCCAGCAGCTTAACCTTTAGCGGGAGGCCCACAGATACGCAGTATTTT
TRBV6-6	NA	TRBD1	TRBJ1-2	CASSLTGGGGYTF	TGTGCCAGCAGCCTAACAGGGGGAGGGGGCTACACCTTC
TRBV30	NA	NA	TRBJ2-5	CAWRGSETQYF	TGTGCCTGGAGGGGTTCGGAGACCCAGTACTTC
TRBV28	NA	TRBD2	TRBJ2-5	CATSLRERRETQYF	TGTGCCACCTCTCTGCGGGAGAGGCGAGAGACCCAGTACTTC
TRBV30	NA	NA	TRBJ1-4	CAWSGRAKLFF	TGTGCCTGGAGTGGGCGAGCCAAACTGTTTTTT
TRBV25-1	NA	NA	TRBJ2-5	CASSTGRKETQYF	TGTGCCAGCAGTACAGGGCGCAAGGAGACCCAGTACTTC
TRBV5-1	once	TRBD2	TRBJ2-7	CASSGQGEGEQYF	TGCGCCAGCAGCGGACAAGGGGAGGGCGAGCAGTACTTC
TRBV11-1	NA	TRBD1	TRBJ2-7	CASSLVSTGGGEQYF	TGTGCCAGCAGCTTAGTTAGTACAGGGGGCGGCGAGCAGTACTTC
TRBV6-1	NA	NA	TRBJ2-5	CASNRQPISQETQYF	TGTGCCAGCAATCGCCAGCCAATTTCTCAAGAGACCCAGTACTTC
TRBV19	once	TRBD1	TRBJ1-2	CASSPDWDSHGYTF	TGTGCCAGTAGCCCCGATTGGGACAGTCATGGCTACACCTTC
TRBV28	NA	NA	TRBJ2-3	CASTTPDRNTQYF	TGTGCCAGTACGACCCCGGACAGAAATACGCAGTATTTT
TRBV13	NA	NA	TRBJ2-5	CASGRAQETQYF	TGTGCCAGCGGGCGGGCCCAAGAGACCCAGTACTTC
TRBV7-9	NA	NA	TRBJ1-1	CASSLARGTEAFF	TGTGCCAGCAGCTTAGCGAGGGGCACTGAAGCTTTCTTT
TRBV11-3	NA	NA	TRBJ2-3	CASSLMGGGTDTQYF	TGTGCCAGCAGCTTGATGGGGGGAGGCACAGATACGCAGTATTTT
TRBV5-1	NA	TRBD2	TRBJ2-5	CASSFSGRAGQETQYF	TGCGCCAGCAGCTTTAGCGGGAGGGCCGGCCAAGAGACCCAGTACTTC
TRBV5-1	NA	TRBD2	TRBJ2-1	CASSLVRREGRYNEQFF	TGCGCCAGCAGCTTGGTGAGGCGGGAGGGCCGCTACAATGAGCAGTTCTTC
TRBV14	NA	TRBD2	TRBJ2-5	CASSQGGRAGETQYF	TGTGCCAGCAGCCAAGGCGGGAGGGCCGGGGAGACCCAGTACTTC
TRBV19	NA	TRBD2	TRBJ2-4	CASSIRTSGSKNIQYF	TGTGCCAGTAGTATCCGGACTAGCGGGTCCAAAAACATTCAGTACTTC
TRBV28	NA	TRBD2	TRBJ2-3	CASSFPGTSGSRDTQYF	TGTGCCAGCAGTTTCCCCGGGACTAGCGGGAGTAGGGATACGCAGTATTTT
TRBV19	NA	TRBD1	TRBJ1-5	CASSIWQGANSNQPQHF	TGTGCCAGTAGTATTTGGCAGGGGGCGAATAGCAATCAGCCCCAGCATTTT
TRBV27	NA	TRBD1	TRBJ1-1	CASSLRGGGVTEAFF	TGTGCCAGCAGTTTGCGGGGAGGGGGCGTCACTGAAGCTTTCTTT
TRBV10-3	few	TRBD2	TRBJ2-2	CAISGTSGNTGELFF	TGTGCCATCAGCGGGACTAGCGGTAACACCGGGGAGCTGTTTTTT
TRBV6-1	NA	NA	TRBJ1-1	CASRRVTTEAFF	TGTGCCAGCCGGCGGGTCACCACTGAAGCTTTCTTT
TRBV28	NA	NA	TRBJ2-7	CASRLGGGISYEQYF	TGTGCCAGCAGACTAGGTGGGGGCATCTCCTACGAGCAGTACTTC
TRBV5-1	once	NA	TRBJ2-1	CASMLASSYNEQFF	TGCGCCAGCATGTTGGCAAGCTCCTACAATGAGCAGTTCTTC
TRBV5-1	NA	NA	TRBJ1-4	CASSLMGKLFF	TGCGCCAGCAGCTTGATGGGAAAACTGTTTTTT
TRBV18	NA	NA	TRBJ1-5	CASSQNRPGVGQPQHF	TGTGCCAGCTCGCAGAATCGTCCAGGGGTGGGCCAGCCCCAGCATTTT
TRBV6-5	NA	TRBD2	TRBJ2-2	CASRGTSAGELFF	TGTGCCAGCAGGGGGACTAGCGCCGGGGAGCTGTTTTTT
TRBV29-1	NA	NA	TRBJ2-5	CSVGQGGRQETQYF	TGCAGCGTTGGACAGGGAGGACGACAAGAGACCCAGTACTTC
TRBV7-9	NA	TRBD1	TRBJ2-1	CASSLAGGDEQFF	TGTGCCAGCAGCTTAGCAGGGGGCGATGAGCAGTTCTTC
TRBV10-3	NA	NA	TRBJ2-6	CAISESRSGGANVLTF	TGTGCCATCAGTGAGTCTAGGTCCGGAGGGGCCAACGTCCTGACTTTC
TRBV20-1	NA	NA	TRBJ2-5	CSARPSAQYF	TGCAGTGCTAGGCCCTCGGCCCAGTACTTC
TRBV2	NA	TRBD2	TRBJ2-1	CASIEGGLVYMGNEQFF	TGTGCCAGCATAGAAGGAGGACTAGTTTACATGGGCAATGAGCAGTTCTTC
TRBV6-1	NA	NA	TRBJ2-7	CASGFQVAYEQYF	TGTGCCAGCGGGTTCCAGGTGGCCTACGAGCAGTACTTC
TRBV30	NA	TRBD2	TRBJ2-7	CAGLVGSYEQYF	TGTGCCGGACTAGTGGGGTCCTACGAGCAGTACTTC
TRBV20-1	NA	NA	TRBJ2-7	CSASIAYEQYF	TGCAGTGCTAGTATAGCCTACGAGCAGTACTTC
TRBV6-6	NA	NA	TRBJ1-1	CASSYLGQITEAFF	TGTGCCAGCAGTTACTTGGGGCAGATCACTGAAGCTTTCTTT
TRBV28	NA	TRBD1	TRBJ2-3	CASRTWGQGGTDTQYF	TGTGCCAGCAGGACGTGGGGGCAGGGGGGCACAGATACGCAGTATTTT
TRBV11-3	NA	TRBD1	TRBJ1-1	CASLRQGGRTEAFF	TGTGCCAGCCTCCGACAGGGGGGGCGGACTGAAGCTTTCTTT
TRBV29-1	NA	NA	TRBJ2-3	CSVARVDYTDTQYF	TGCAGCGTTGCCAGGGTGGATTACACAGATACGCAGTATTTT
TRBV28	NA	NA	TRBJ1-2	CASSLDYGYTF	TGTGCCAGCAGCCTAGACTATGGCTACACCTTC
TRBV6-5	NA	NA	TRBJ2-2	CASSYDTWVNGELFF	TGTGCCAGCAGTTACGACACTTGGGTAAACGGGGAGCTGTTTTTT
TRBV11-2	NA	NA	TRBJ1-4	CASREDATNEKLFF	TGTGCCAGCAGGGAGGATGCAACTAATGAAAAACTGTTTTTT
TRBV10-2	NA	NA	TRBJ2-2	CASSGVSNTGELFF	TGCGCCAGCAGTGGTGTTTCGAACACCGGGGAGCTGTTTTTT
TRBV4-1	NA	TRBD1	TRBJ2-7	CASSPDRGHRGFYEQYF	TGCGCCAGCAGCCCTGATCGAGGTCACAGGGGCTTCTACGAGCAGTACTTC
TRBV4-2	NA	NA	TRBJ2-7	CASSQLQHPYEQYF	TGTGCCAGCAGCCAATTACAGCACCCCTACGAGCAGTACTTC
TRBV28	NA	NA	TRBJ1-5	CASSLEGGMGHQPQHF	TGTGCCAGCAGTTTAGAGGGAGGGATGGGGCATCAGCCCCAGCATTTT